This TCR beta chain was profiled in a study of T cells in localized non-small cell lung cancer. Study results and limitations: Maximal T cell clonality occurred in uninvolved adjacent lung, with tumor ranking below it. Patients showing higher blood T cell density tended to see longer overall survival. A median approximately 59 of the top 100 tumor clones appeared in adjacent lung. Owing to sequencing of a solitary tumor region, heterogeneity cannot be discounted.

Regarding this clone: The antigen is undetermined.

TCRdb's table, derived via immunoSEQ multiplex PCR, lists solely in-frame clones and lacks some. The table has about 40,000 clones, around 87% seen once. This CDR3 has 15 residues. The V gene end was trimmed by 5 bases and the J gene end by 6 bases; junction bases not matched to a gene: 8. Germline CDR1 reads MNHNS; CDR2 reads SASEGT. The sample here was peripheral blood, taken before any cancer treatment. The chain uses TRBV6-1 and TRBJ2-3, with 10 bases fitting TRBD2. This sequence originates from a man aged 40-75 years with stage I lung adenocarcinoma. The CDR3 nucleotides read TGTGCCAGCAGTTCAAAGCGGGAGGGCGATGATACGCAGTATTTT. Amino acid sequence: CASSSKREGDDTQYF.